The subject of this entry is one T cell receptor beta chain. CDR3 length: 15 residues. CDR1 SGHKS and CDR2 YYEKEE come from the germline V gene (reference sequence). Losses at the gene ends were 3 bases for V and 7 bases for J; bases not matched to a gene: 9. Use of 60 Vbeta and 13 Jbeta primers characterized the PCR. The table came from immunoSEQ multiplex PCR; TCRdb's copy has only in-frame clones and leaves some out. The sample has around 150,000 clones; more than 70% are singletons. In nominal health when sampled, donors likely had unrecorded immune exposures nonetheless. These data belong to a study of cytomegalovirus exposure and HLA in healthy donors.

The sample consisted of PBMCs. This TCR came from a woman in her thirties or forties in good health and CMV-seronegative. The chain is built from TRBV5-5 and TRBJ1-4; 7 bases fit TRBD1. The CDR3 loop reads CASSSQQGMGEKLFF. CDR3 DNA sequence: TGTGCCAGCAGCTCGCAACAGGGGATGGGTGAAAAACTGTTTTTT.